Shown below are 5 T cell receptor beta chains from a single sample sequenced in a study of tumor-infiltrating lymphocytes in primary liver carcinoma. The authors made TCR beta cDNA from around 500 ng total RNA with a constant-region primer. Nested multiplex PCR, run for three rounds with slightly modified ARM-PCR, yielded TCR beta libraries. Running approximately 10 cycles apiece, the first two PCR rounds relied on TRBV1-TRBV30 forward primers together with a C-beta reverse primer. TCRdb used MiXCR to reprocess the multiplex PCR reads, holding one entry per CDR3 protein. Here the sample spans over 35,000 distinct CDR3 sequences, about 73% being singletons. Bulk tissue was left unsorted, and RNA and DNA were co-extracted from 20-30 mg of it. Sequencing used liver tumor tissue from sampling region 2. Indicated subset: tumor region T2, inferior pole. The receptors were sampled from a man aged 40-49 years with primary liver carcinoma and hepatitis B virus infection.

The V call is TRBV28, the J call TRBJ1-1; unclear D gene. V shed 6 bases and J shed 7 bases, with 15 bases lying between them. Germline V gene lookup returns CDR1 MDHEN and CDR2 SYDVKM. There are 13 residues in the CDR3. The DNA for the CDR3 is TGTGCCAGCAGGCCCCCTGGACGTGATGAAGCTTTCTTT. It translates to CASRPPGRDEAFF.

As regards this clonotype: One end of the junction is discordant with germline, which a read error may explain. The chain links TRBV29-1 to TRBJ2-7; TRBD1 agrees at 7 bases. In germline, CDR1 is SQVTM, CDR2 ANQGSEA. CDR3 length equals 12 residues. This chain's CDR3 is CSVGGRGYEQYF. The CDR3 bases are TGCAGCGTAGGGGGCAGAGGCTACGAGCAGTATTTC.

About this clonotype: Lacking the conserved final phenylalanine or tryptophan, this CDR3 likely reflects a read error. This rearrangement joins TRBV4-2 to TRBJ2-5; 8 nucleotides agree with TRBD2. CDR3 length: 19 amino acids. Per the germline V gene, CDR1 is LGHNA and CDR2 is YNFKEQ. The CDR3 here is CTSSTSWTSLAAFGETQYL. CDR3 bases: TGTACCAGCAGCACCAGTTGGACTAGCCTAGCGGCCTTTGGAGAGACCCAGTACCTC.

Relative to its sample, this clonotype is medium-sized. J is TRBJ1-5 and V is TRBV12-3 or TRBV12-4; tentative D call: TRBD1 (5 bases). V dropped 0 bases and J dropped 4 bases, with 10 bases sitting between them. The CDR3 totals 15 residues. In DNA, the CDR3 is TGTGCCAGCAGTTTAGCCCAGGGTCCTAATCAGCCCCAGCATTTT. Translation: CASSLAQGPNQPQHF.

For this clonotype: The conserved phenylalanine or tryptophan normally closing the CDR3 is absent here, so this likely arose from a read error. The chain carries TRBV28 and TRBJ1-4; perhaps TRBD1 as D (5 bases). CDR1 MDHEN and CDR2 SYDVKM come from the germline V gene. CDR3 length equals 14 residues. CDR3 protein: CASSGDPTSEKLFL. As DNA, the CDR3 is TGTGCTAGCTCCGGGGACCCAACTAGTGAAAAACTGTTTCTT.